Following are 21 T cell receptor beta chains from one sample sequenced in a study of blood T cell repertoires in COVID-19 (TCRdb year 2020). The receptor library was made with the immunoSEQ multiplex PCR assay. TCRdb took over this immuneACCESS table, retaining in-frame rearrangements with V and J assigned. Such tables are incomplete; in checked studies, under half of the missing clones stem from an unresolved V gene, and the remainder is unexplained. The sample table contains roughly 280,000 clones; only one count was recorded for more than 80% of them. The ten largest clones add up to over 4% of the sample. The sequencing sample was made of PBMCs or T cells enriched from blood (not recorded which). The receptors stem from a woman in her twenties or thirties with acute COVID-19.

The chain carries TRBV7-8 and TRBJ1-4, with a possible D match to TRBD1 (6 bases). The CDR3 spans 15 residues. Trimming took off 2 bases at V and 6 bases at J, with 13 bases between the two ends. Looked up from germline, CDR1 is SGHVS and CDR2 is FQNEAQ. Here the CDR3 reads CASSLRGGAYEKLFF. The CDR3 nucleotides are TGTGCCAGCAGCTTACGTGGGGGGGCGTATGAAAAACTGTTTTTT. The full variable domain, with the rest looked up from reference TRBV7-8 and TRBJ1-4, is GAGVSQSPRYKVAKRGQDVALRCDPISGHVSLFWYQQALGQGPEFLTYFQNEAQLDKSGLPSDRFFAERPEGSVSTLKIQRTQQEDSAVYLCASSLRGGAYEKLFFGSGTQLSVL.

The CDR3 is CASSARWGGSVEQYF. The CDR3 DNA follows: TGTGCCAGCAGCGCCCGGTGGGGCGGGAGCGTCGAGCAGTACTTC. V usage is TRBV5-6 and J usage is TRBJ2-7, with 7 bases lining up with TRBD2. Trimming cost V 4 bases and J 6 bases; bases outside gene matches: 13. This CDR3 comprises 15 residues. Germline V CDR1 and CDR2: SGHDT, YYEEEE.

The V and J genes are TRBV19 and TRBJ2-1; 7 bases agree with TRBD2. The CDR3 totals 13 residues. The trim removed 3 bases at V and 9 bases at J, leaving 5 bases unmatched. CDR1 is LNHDA and CDR2 is SQIVND in the germline V gene (reference sequence). The CDR3 DNA sequence: TGTGCCAGTAGTATTTGGGCGGGAGTTGAGCAGTTCTTC. This encodes CASSIWAGVEQFF. The full variable domain, its missing parts supplied by reference TRBV19 and TRBJ2-1, is DGGITQSPKYLFRKEGQNVTLSCEQNLNHDAMYWYRQDPGQGLRLIYYSQIVNDFQKGDIAEGYSVSREKKESFPLTVTSAQKNPTAFYLCASSIWAGVEQFFGPGTRLTVL.

The chain employs TRBV29-1 and TRBJ2-6; D perhaps matches TRBD2 (6 bases). The CDR3 is 15 residues long. Germline loops: CDR1 SQVTM, CDR2 ANQGSEA. Deletions cut 4 bases from V and 2 bases from J, with 12 bases between. Here the CDR3 DNA reads TGCAGCGTTGTTGGGACTGGTCCTGGGGCCAACGTCCTGACTTTC. This encodes CSVVGTGPGANVLTF.

The CDR3 nucleotides are TGTGCCAGTAGTATAGACGGCCCGAGTCGACAGGGTAAGGATACGCAGTATTTT. Its translation is CASSIDGPSRQGKDTQYF. V is TRBV19 and J is TRBJ2-3; 7 bases align to TRBD1. Germline CDR1 reads LNHDA; CDR2 reads SQIVND (reference sequence). The CDR3 totals 18 residues. The V and J ends lost 0 bases and 6 bases, in that order; junction bases with no gene match: 15.

The V call is TRBV13, the J call TRBJ2-7, with 7 bases matching TRBD2. Germline CDR1 PRHDT, CDR2 FYEKMQ (reference sequence). The CDR3 is made up of 14 amino acids. The trim removed 3 bases at V and 1 base at J, leaving 3 bases unmatched. The CDR3 loop reads CASSFRDYSYEQYF. In DNA, the CDR3 is TGTGCCAGCAGCTTTCGGGACTATTCCTACGAGCAGTACTTC.

This chain uses TRBV3-1 (or the pseudogene TRBV3-2) with TRBJ1-1; no reliable D call. The ends were cut back, 2 bases at V and 3 bases at J, with 10 bases in the middle. Germline lookup yields CDR1 LGHDT and CDR2 YNNKEL (reference sequence). This CDR3 comprises 14 residues. CDR3 in DNA: TGTGCCAGCAGCCAACTGAGCCTATACACTGAAGCTTTCTTT. The encoded protein is CASSQLSLYTEAFF.

V is TRBV5-1 and J is TRBJ1-2; a possible D gene is TRBD1 (5 bases). The CDR3 contains 15 residues. Looked up from germline, CDR1 is SGHRS and CDR2 is YFSETQ. Trimming cost V 2 bases and J 4 bases, with 15 bases left between them. CDR3 bases: TGCGCCAGCAGCTTATCCCAGGACACCACCTATGGCTACACCTTC. Its protein product is CASSLSQDTTYGYTF.

V gene TRBV5-4 combines with J gene TRBJ1-2; 12 nucleotides line up with TRBD1. Trimming cost V 4 bases and J 5 bases; bases outside gene matches: 6. From germline, CDR1 is SGHNT and CDR2 YYREEE (reference sequence). The CDR3 length is 15 residues. CDR3 bases: TGTGCCAGCAGCAAGAGGGACAGGGGGCGTTATGGCTACACCTTC. This codes for CASSKRDRGRYGYTF. Together with reference TRBV5-4 and TRBJ1-2, the CDR3 gives the full variable domain: ETGVTQSPTHLIKTRGQQVTLRCSSQSGHNTVSWYQQALGQGPQFIFQYYREEENGRGNFPPRFSGLQFPNYSSELNVNALELDDSALYLCASSKRDRGRYGYTFGSGTRLTVV.

The V gene is TRBV7-9, the J gene TRBJ2-2, with 7 bases lining up with TRBD1. Trimming at V came to 5 bases and at J to 1 base, leaving 7 bases not matched to a gene. Germline CDR1 reads SEHNR; CDR2 reads FQNEAQ (reference sequence). This CDR3 region has 16 residues. The CDR3 bases are TGTGCCAGCAGCCCTCAGGACAGGCTGAACACCGGGGAGCTGTTTTTT. Protein sequence: CASSPQDRLNTGELFF.

This chain uses TRBV15 with TRBJ2-2, with D tentatively TRBD2 (6 bases). V was clipped by 0 bases and J by 2 bases, with 10 bases between them. The CDR3 covers 16 residues. CDR1 and CDR2 from the germline V gene are LNHNV and YYDKDF (reference sequence). CDR3 bases: TGTGCCACCAGCAGAGATAACGGGGGAAACACCGGGGAGCTGTTTTTT. This gives the protein CATSRDNGGNTGELFF.

CDR3 region: CASSHGSVNEQFF. The CDR3 nucleotides are TGCGCCAGCAGCCACGGGAGCGTCAATGAGCAGTTCTTC. The rearrangement links TRBV4-1 to TRBJ2-1, with a tentative D call TRBD2 (6 bases). This CDR3 comprises 13 residues. Per the germline V gene, CDR1 is MGHRA and CDR2 is YSYEKL. V lost 3 bases to trimming and J lost 6 bases, with 9 bases between them.

V gene TRBV5-1 combines with J gene TRBJ2-3; TRBD2 matches 12 bases. The CDR3 runs to 17 residues. Germline V CDR1 and CDR2: SGHRS, YFSETQ. The V gene end was trimmed by 2 bases and the J gene end by 6 bases; junction bases not matched to a gene: 10. CDR3 sequence reads: CASSFVLAGGWRDTQYF. CDR3 DNA sequence: TGCGCCAGCAGCTTCGTACTAGCGGGAGGTTGGAGGGATACGCAGTATTTT.

The chain joins TRBV6-5 to TRBJ2-7, with 8 bases identical to TRBD1. Germline V CDR1 and CDR2: MNHEY, SVGAGI. V shed 4 bases, J shed 6 bases, and the junction held 8 bases outside the gene matches. The CDR3 loop spans 14 amino acids. In DNA form, the CDR3 reads TGTGCCAGCAGTTGGACAGGGCGGACTTCCGAGCAGTACTTC. Translating gives CASSWTGRTSEQYF.

The chain uses TRBV28 and TRBJ2-2, with TRBD1 matching over 9 bases. The V and J ends lost 4 bases and 1 base, in that order; junction bases with no gene match: 4. Germline V gene data show CDR1 as MDHEN and CDR2 as SYDVKM. The CDR3 is made up of 16 amino acids. The CDR3 loop is CASSSQGAENTGELFF. DNA for the CDR3: TGTGCCAGCAGTTCACAGGGGGCGGAGAACACCGGGGAGCTGTTTTTT.

The V and J genes are TRBV10-3 and TRBJ2-7; 8 positions agree with TRBD2. V shed 4 bases and J 5 bases; nucleotides not matched to a gene: 10. Germline assignment: CDR1 ENHRY and CDR2 SYGVKD. This CDR3 comprises 15 residues. The CDR3 nucleotides are TGTGCCATCAGTGGGGCCCGGGAGGGGAACCACGAGCAGTACTTC. This encodes CAISGAREGNHEQYF.

J is TRBJ2-1 and V is TRBV11-1, with a possible D match to TRBD1 (5 bases). This CDR3 spans 16 amino acids. CDR1 SGHAT and CDR2 FQDESV come from the germline V gene (reference sequence). The V end was cut by 1 base, the J end by 7 bases, with 17 bases between. The CDR3 here is CASSLVLGAFDNEQFF. CDR3 nucleotides: TGTGCCAGCAGCTTAGTTCTAGGGGCTTTCGATAATGAGCAGTTCTTC.

The chain is built from TRBV24-1 and TRBJ1-2; unclear D gene. Trimming left V 1 base short and J 1 base short, with 6 bases between. CDR3 size: 14 residues. CDR1 and CDR2 from the germline V gene are KGHDR and SFDVKD. As DNA, the CDR3 is TGTGCCACCAGTGATTTTGCCAGTAACTATGGCTACACCTTC. It yields the protein CATSDFASNYGYTF.

This sequence joins TRBV10-3 and TRBJ2-2; TRBD1 might be the D (7 bases). The CDR3 runs to 15 residues. V lost 10 bases and J lost 3, with 18 bases in between. In germline, CDR1 is ENHRY, CDR2 SYGVKD. CDR3 in amino acids: CATTRGDSDTGELFF. The DNA for the CDR3 is TGTGCCACGACTAGAGGGGACAGCGACACCGGGGAGCTGTTTTTT.

The rearrangement joins TRBV9 to TRBJ2-3, with 11 bases aligning to TRBD2. Germline values: CDR1 SGDLS, CDR2 YYNGEE. V was pared by 2 bases and J by 5 bases, with 4 bases of the junction left unmatched. This CDR3 spans 15 amino acids. CDR3 in DNA: TGTGCCAGCAGCGTTTCCGGGACTAGCGGAGATACGCAGTATTTT. As protein: CASSVSGTSGDTQYF.

The genes are TRBV15 and TRBJ2-6; no clear D. Looked up from germline, CDR1 is LNHNV and CDR2 is YYDKDF (reference sequence). The CDR3 covers 18 residues. The V gene lost 0 bases and the J gene lost 0 bases, with 12 bases spanning the gap. CDR3 region: CATSRDKQVFSGANVLTF. The CDR3 nucleotides are TGTGCCACCAGCAGAGATAAGCAGGTCTTCTCTGGGGCCAACGTCCTGACTTTC.